Listed below are T cell receptor beta chains from one sample, sequenced in a study of human T cells and chemical hapten exposure. Each CDR3 protein is one row after TCRdb ran MiXCR on the RACE reads. The sample includes 65,000 to 95,000 distinct CDR3 sequences, about 6.6% of them seen just once. The sequenced sample was whole blood, obtained in connection with sensitization to the hapten diphenylcyclopropenone (DPC). The receptors were sampled from a woman aged 25 to 39 with alopecia areata. Some clones in this sample may be carry-over from other donors' samples. The CDR3 runs from the conserved cysteine through the conserved F or W. The order of the fields is clone size, D gene, J gene, V gene, CDR3 protein, CDR3 DNA. The D gene is left open where the match is weak. The listing skips clone size in some rows; elsewhere it reads once, few, many or a size class.

-	-	TRBJ1-5	TRBV7-3	CASSRVLRVLGNQPQHF	TGTGCCAGCAGCCGAGTTCTCAGGGTGCTTGGCAATCAGCCCCAGCATTTT
many	-	TRBJ2-1	TRBV7-3	CASSSSAGAPYNEQFF	TGTGCCAGCAGCTCTTCGGCAGGGGCGCCCTACAATGAGCAGTTCTTC
many	-	TRBJ1-2	TRBV7-3	CASSPTGGAVGGYTF	TGTGCCAGCAGCCCAACGGGGGGCGCGGTGGGAGGCTACACCTTC
many	-	TRBJ1-5	TRBV27	CASSYGGNQPQHF	TGTGCCAGCAGTTATGGAGGAAATCAGCCCCAGCATTTT
-	-	TRBJ2-1	TRBV30	CAWSVTPNEQFF	TGTGCCTGGAGTGTAACCCCCAATGAGCAGTTCTTC
-	TRBD1	TRBJ2-4	TRBV7-2	CASSPDRVKNIQYF	TGTGCCAGCAGCCCGGACAGGGTCAAAAACATTCAGTACTTC
many	TRBD2	TRBJ2-3	TRBV9	CASSVGGGLRTDTQYF	TGTGCCAGCAGCGTAGGCGGGGGGCTCAGGACAGATACGCAGTATTTT
many	-	TRBJ1-4	TRBV9	CASSSGATNEKLFF	TGTGCCAGCAGCTCGGGGGCAACTAATGAAAAACTGTTTTTT
few	TRBD1	TRBJ2-3	TRBV24-1	CATSDQGATDTQYF	TGTGCCACCAGTGATCAGGGGGCGACAGATACGCAGTATTTT
many	-	TRBJ1-1	TRBV12-3/TRBV12-4	CASSRHTEAFF	TGTGCCAGCAGCCGACACACTGAAGCTTTCTTT
many	TRBD1	TRBJ2-2	TRBV12-3/TRBV12-4	CASNRDRASGELFF	TGTGCCAGCAACCGCGACAGGGCGTCCGGGGAGCTGTTTTTT
-	TRBD2	TRBJ2-3	TRBV9	CASSVAGGPVDTQYF	TGTGCCAGCAGCGTGGCGGGGGGGCCGGTAGATACGCAGTATTTT
many	TRBD2	TRBJ2-1	TRBV3-1	CASSPRQPISGGAGEQFF	TGTGCCAGCAGCCCCCGCCAGCCCATTAGCGGGGGGGCCGGTGAGCAGTTCTTC
many	TRBD1	TRBJ1-2	TRBV3-1	CASSLQTGVNGYTF	TGTGCCAGCAGCCTTCAAACAGGGGTCAACGGCTACACCTTC
-	TRBD1	TRBJ1-5	TRBV20-1	CSAQDRIQPQHF	TGCAGTGCCCAGGACAGGATCCAGCCCCAGCATTTT
-	-	TRBJ1-5	TRBV2	CASSESVDSNQPQHF	TGTGCCAGCAGTGAGTCAGTCGATAGCAATCAGCCCCAGCATTTT
many	TRBD2	TRBJ2-7	TRBV5-1	CASSLYTGTSGYEQYF	TGCGCCAGCAGCTTATATACCGGGACTAGCGGATACGAGCAGTACTTC
many	-	TRBJ2-6	TRBV18	CASSPWSSGANVLTF	TGTGCCAGCTCACCCTGGAGCTCTGGGGCCAACGTCCTGACTTTC
many	-	TRBJ1-6	TRBV12-3/TRBV12-4	CASSLTFGSGVRPPSPLHF	TGTGCCAGCAGTTTGACGTTTGGGTCGGGGGTTCGGCCCCCTTCACCCCTCCACTTT
-	-	TRBJ2-1	TRBV20-1	CSARDSGFTEQFF	TGCAGTGCTAGAGATTCGGGGTTTACGGAGCAGTTCTTC
-	-	TRBJ1-4	TRBV15	CATSRDLLTSNEKLFF	TGTGCCACCAGCAGAGATCTTCTAACTTCTAATGAAAAACTGTTTTTT
few	TRBD2	TRBJ2-3	TRBV20-1	CSARDASGLTDTQYF	TGCAGTGCTAGAGATGCTAGCGGACTCACAGATACGCAGTATTTT
many	-	TRBJ1-1	TRBV10-3	CATHRDPITEAFF	TGTGCCACCCACAGGGATCCGATCACTGAAGCTTTCTTT
few	-	TRBJ2-7	TRBV4-2	CASSPSRLKADSYEQYF	TGTGCCAGCAGCCCGAGTCGATTGAAGGCGGATTCCTACGAGCAGTACTTC
many	-	TRBJ1-1	TRBV2	CASWVGGTNTEAFF	TGTGCCAGCTGGGTAGGAGGGACGAACACTGAAGCTTTCTTT
many	-	TRBJ2-3	TRBV10-1	CASSEPSSTDTQYF	TGCGCCAGCAGTGAACCATCTAGCACAGATACGCAGTATTTT
many	TRBD1	TRBJ1-1	TRBV4-2	CASSQSRWTGFNTEAFF	TGTGCCAGCAGCCAAAGCCGATGGACAGGGTTTAACACTGAAGCTTTCTTT
many	-	TRBJ2-1	TRBV29-1	CSVEQLGGNEQFF	TGCAGCGTTGAACAACTAGGGGGGAATGAGCAGTTCTTC
many	-	TRBJ2-2	TRBV5-1	CASSRPGLTVNTGELFF	TGCGCCAGCAGCCGACCGGGACTGACAGTCAACACCGGGGAGCTGTTTTTT
many	-	TRBJ2-6	TRBV25-1	CASSGLSSGANVLTF	TGTGCCAGCAGCGGTCTGTCCTCTGGGGCCAACGTCCTGACTTTC
few	-	TRBJ1-3	TRBV20-1	CSARDLGNTIYF	TGCAGTGCACGGGATTTGGGAAACACCATATATTTT
-	-	TRBJ1-1	TRBV5-1	CASSLEGGSRTEAFF	TGCGCCAGCAGCCTAGAGGGGGGTTCGAGAACTGAAGCTTTCTTT
few	-	TRBJ2-2	TRBV2	CASSALLQGSTGELFF	TGTGCCAGCAGTGCACTACTACAGGGCAGCACCGGGGAGCTGTTTTTT
few	-	TRBJ2-3	TRBV7-2	CASGPSVDDTQYF	TGTGCCAGCGGACCTAGCGTAGACGATACGCAGTATTTT
few	-	TRBJ1-1	TRBV18	CASSPIQAAEGTEAFF	TGTGCCAGCTCACCCATACAGGCGGCTGAGGGGACTGAAGCTTTCTTT
many	-	TRBJ1-1	TRBV6-5	CASSLAVGEAFF	TGTGCCAGCAGTCTGGCAGTCGGTGAAGCTTTCTTT
few	-	TRBJ1-4	TRBV30	CAGNRAAFNEKLFF	TGTGCCGGGAATAGGGCAGCATTTAATGAAAAACTGTTTTTT
many	TRBD1	TRBJ1-4	TRBV5-1	CASRDGTGDEKLFF	TGCGCCAGCCGAGACGGGACAGGGGATGAAAAACTGTTTTTT
many	-	TRBJ2-4	TRBV18	CASSDILGATTIAKNIQYF	TGTGCCAGCTCAGACATTCTGGGGGCGACTACCATAGCCAAAAACATTCAGTACTTC
few	-	TRBJ1-6	TRBV20-1	CSARSGAGSPLNF	TGCAGTGCCAGGAGTGGGGCCGGTTCACCCCTCAACTTT